The T cell receptor (beta chain) under discussion was sequenced for a study of T cell responses to AZD1222 COVID-19 vaccine. Study-level points and caveats: In a largely white British group with more females than males, clonal diversity was possibly underestimated. A reported finding is that nearly half of spike-specific TCRs target unmutated variant regions.

This clone was recorded only once. Its specificity is not known. Measured with immunoSEQ multiplex PCR; TCRdb has only the in-frame clones, and not every one. This repertoire shows approximately 170,000 clones, around nine tenths found once; its top ten account for less than 1.3%. Second doses that came at about 4 or about 12 weeks were put together. CDR3 length: 15 residues. V lost 2 bases to trimming and J lost 5 bases, with 10 bases between them. The germline V gene encodes CDR1 MNHEY and CDR2 SVGAGI. The source is an adult who received the AZD1222 COVID-19 vaccine. The V and J genes are TRBV6-5 and TRBJ1-6; D gene uncertain. Material: peripheral blood, obtained 28 days after the second AZD1222 dose. The CDR3 spells CASSYLRSNNSPLHF. DNA of the CDR3: TGTGCCAGCAGTTACCTTAGGAGCAATAATTCACCCCTCCACTTT.